This T cell receptor (beta chain) stems from a study of blood T cell repertoires in COVID-19. The overall study: Sites in the United States, Italy and Spain provided acute and convalescent COVID-19 samples. PBMCs, B-cell-depleted T cells, or T cells were the source of the cDNA or gDNA that made up the material.

Authors' analysis steps: For nucleated cells, counts were estimated from reference gene primer amplification. Libraries were prepared by immunoSEQ multiplex PCR; TCRdb keeps only in-frame clonotypes and omits some of them. The V and J calls and clone size were taken over from that table, and D and trimming were inferred from the DNA. The sample contains some 67,000 clones, around 87% of which appear only once. The CDR3 length is 15 residues. CDR1 and CDR2 (germline): MGHDK, SYGVNS. Trimming removed 4 bases at V and 5 bases at J, with 14 bases between. The source material was peripheral blood. The chain couples TRBV25-1 to TRBJ2-2; possible D gene TRBD2, 6 bases. This clonotype was obtained from a middle-aged man with active COVID-19. CDR3 DNA: TGTGCCAGCAGTGGAGTCGGAGGACTAACCGGGGAGCTGTTTTTT. It codes for CASSGVGGLTGELFF. The full variable domain, in which reference TRBV25-1 and TRBJ2-2 provide the parts outside the CDR3, is EADIYQTPRYLVIGTGKKITLECSQTMGHDKMYWYQQDPGMELHLIHYSYGVNSTEKGDLSSESTVSRIRTEHFPLTLESARPSHTSQYLCASSGVGGLTGELFFGEGSRLTVL.